The entry below describes one T cell receptor (beta chain). Its antigen is unknown. The source of the sample is a study of T cells expressing NK-cell markers. Study information: All TCR beta repertoires analysed originated from sorted CD3+CD56+NKG2C+, CD3+CD56+NKG2C- and CD3+CD56-NKG2C+ T cells. Among the eight sequenced donors, seven tested HCMV-seropositive and one tested seronegative. Study-wide results and caveats: Dominant NKG2C+ clonotypes in a handful of donors made up about 1.0-7.0% of CD8+ T cells.

TCRdb reprocessed the 5' RACE reads, with one entry per CDR3 protein and no DNA. The sample is made up of over 150,000 distinct CDR3 sequences, and the top ten hold 20% to 25% of it. CDR1 LNHNV and CDR2 YYDKDF come from the germline V gene (reference sequence). This CDR3 contains 17 residues. This clonotype was obtained from a man aged 18 to 69 in good health. Sequencing input: blood T cells: a sorted CD56 or NKG2C T cell subset, CD4+ or CD8+ T cells, or bulk PBMC T cells (not recorded which). The rearrangement joins TRBV15 to TRBJ2-2; TCRdb gives TRBD2 as the D gene, but with no DNA this cannot be confirmed. CDR3 sequence: CATSDPRLATNTGELFF.